Listed here is a single TCR beta chain. Germline V gives CDR1 LNHDA, CDR2 SQIVND (reference sequence). The V gene end was trimmed by 5 bases and the J gene end by 2 bases; junction bases not matched to a gene: 5. The CDR3 is made up of 14 amino acids. The assay was immunoSEQ multiplex PCR, and TCRdb's table has in-frame clones only and misses some. The table has 79,000 or so clones, 91% seen once. This record belongs to a study of technical replicates of blood from a few donors. The TCR originated in a human donor in good health. Sequenced input: T cells isolated from PBMCs. The chain has TRBV19 and TRBJ2-7; 8 positions agree with TRBD1. The CDR3 reads CASSPRQGTYEQYF. In DNA, the CDR3 is TGTGCCAGTAGTCCTCGACAGGGGACCTACGAGCAGTACTTC.